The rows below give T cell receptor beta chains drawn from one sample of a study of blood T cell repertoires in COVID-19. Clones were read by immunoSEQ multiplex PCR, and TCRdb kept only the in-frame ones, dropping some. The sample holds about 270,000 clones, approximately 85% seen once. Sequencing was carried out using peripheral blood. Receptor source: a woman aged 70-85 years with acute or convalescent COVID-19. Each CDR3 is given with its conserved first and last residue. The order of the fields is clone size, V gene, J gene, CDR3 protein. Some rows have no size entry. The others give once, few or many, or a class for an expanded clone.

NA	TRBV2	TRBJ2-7	CASRGNPVTGEQYF
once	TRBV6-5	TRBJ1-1	CASSSGQANTEAFF
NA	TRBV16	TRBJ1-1	CASSQWPDTEAFF
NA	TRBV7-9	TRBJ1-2	CASSPVGGNYGYTF
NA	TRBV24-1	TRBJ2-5	CATSGGLGQETQYF
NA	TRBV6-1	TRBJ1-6	CASSDGQGRESPLHF
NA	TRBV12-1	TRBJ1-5	CASSFRSIAQPQHF
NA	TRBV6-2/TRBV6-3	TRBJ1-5	CASSPAGMSNQPQHF
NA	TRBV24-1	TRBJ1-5	CATSDHGQGFSQPQHF
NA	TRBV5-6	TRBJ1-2	CASSLVGQGGAYGYTF
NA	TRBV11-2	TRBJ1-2	CASSLQGNGDNGYTF
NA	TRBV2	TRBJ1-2	CASSGGDIRAGGYGYTF
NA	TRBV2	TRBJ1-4	CASSDRGTGGEKLFF
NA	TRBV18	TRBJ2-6	CASSPNWKRGLSGANVLTF
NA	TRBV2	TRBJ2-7	CASMGLGKEQYF
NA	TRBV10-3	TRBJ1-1	CAISARYRGSTEAFF
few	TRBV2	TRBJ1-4	CASRRDRSSPEKLFF
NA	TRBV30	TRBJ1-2	CAWSSPIWSLHHGYTF
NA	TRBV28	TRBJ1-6	CASRAGQGGVKYNSPLHF
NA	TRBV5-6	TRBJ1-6	CASSIPTGGYSPLHF
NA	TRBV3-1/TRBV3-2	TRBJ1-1	CASSQSQQVNTEAFF
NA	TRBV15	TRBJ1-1	CATRRVGTGNEVAFF
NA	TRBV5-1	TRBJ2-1	CASNRDTLSSEQFF
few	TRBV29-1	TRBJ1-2	CSVVQGSDPRRYTF
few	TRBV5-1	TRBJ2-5	CASSLGSLAGGSETQYF
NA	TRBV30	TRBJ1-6	CAWSRRQDNSPLHF
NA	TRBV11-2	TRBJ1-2	CASSLGAGNYGYTF
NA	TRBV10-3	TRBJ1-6	CASQTGNNNSPLHF
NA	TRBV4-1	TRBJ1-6	CASSQVGLNNSPLHF
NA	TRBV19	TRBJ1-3	CASRPRGDDTINTIYF
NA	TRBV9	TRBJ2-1	CASSVAARYEQFF
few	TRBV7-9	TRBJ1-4	CASSLEQGREKLFF
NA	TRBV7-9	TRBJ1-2	CASRYTGTGTESNYGYTF
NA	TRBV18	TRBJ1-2	CASSPPSRTGDYGYTF
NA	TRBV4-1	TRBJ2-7	CASSQDLDTEQYF
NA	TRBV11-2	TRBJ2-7	CASSALAGVSEQYF
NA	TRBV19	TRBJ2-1	CASSPYRGTVSYNEQFF
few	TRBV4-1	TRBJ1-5	CASSQDYRIDQPQHF
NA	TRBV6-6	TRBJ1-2	CASSYTVPGPYGYTF
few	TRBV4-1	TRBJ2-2	CASSRGLAGVTGELFF
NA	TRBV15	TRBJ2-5	CATSKGLAGGARQETQYF
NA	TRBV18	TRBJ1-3	CASSPTGDSGNTIYF
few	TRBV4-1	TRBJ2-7	CASSQNRYEQYF
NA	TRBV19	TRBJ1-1	CASMLSGQPNTEAFF
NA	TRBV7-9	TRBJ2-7	CASSTDREQYF
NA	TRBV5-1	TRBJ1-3	CASSLDGRASGNTIYF
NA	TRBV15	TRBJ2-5	CATSRARQGLQETQYF
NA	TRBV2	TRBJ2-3	CASYLAGPTDTQYF
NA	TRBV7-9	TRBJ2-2	CASSPLVRDTGELFF
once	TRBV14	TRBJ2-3	CASSQDQVSTQYF
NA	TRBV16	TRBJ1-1	CASSPTRGGNTEAFF
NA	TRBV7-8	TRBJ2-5	CASSLAEGFVETQYF
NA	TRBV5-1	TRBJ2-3	CASSTTSSHGTDTQYF
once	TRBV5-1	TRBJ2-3	CASSRGQGGTDTQYF
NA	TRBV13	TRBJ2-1	CASSSYRGRGYNEQFF
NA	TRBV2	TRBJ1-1	CASRTDRGSAFF
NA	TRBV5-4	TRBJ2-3	CASSPAEQFGYTQYF